Below are 18 T cell receptor beta chains sequenced from a single sample in a study of regulatory T cells in long-lasting Graves disease. According to the study, TCR beta libraries were built with iRepertoire HTBI primers and CDR3-region Arm-PCR. Each CDR3 protein gets one entry after TCRdb re-called the multiplex PCR reads with MiXCR. The profile shows about 240,000 distinct CDR3 sequences, around 20% of them singletons. Time point defined: newly diagnosed GD, antithyroid drugs for less than 3 months. From RNA extracted from PBMCs, the TCR library was made. The sequences come from peripheral blood mononuclear cells (PBMCs), collected at new diagnosis, from a patient treated with antithyroid drugs. The receptors stem from a female donor with Graves disease.

This clonotype has ten or more counts. Written as DNA, the CDR3 is TGTGCCAGCAGCAGGATACAGGGGAATAACTATGGCTACACCTTC. Amino acid sequence: CASSRIQGNNYGYTF. The V gene is TRBV5-5, the J gene TRBJ1-2; TRBD1 aligns across 7 bases. Looked up from germline, CDR1 is SGHKS and CDR2 is YYEKEE (reference sequence). This CDR3 is built from 15 residues. V gave up 4 bases and J gave up 1 base; unmatched junction bases: 7.

This clonotype has a handful of counts. J is TRBJ2-1 and V is TRBV7-3, with 8 nucleotides matching TRBD2. The V gene end was trimmed by 4 bases and the J gene end by 4 bases; junction bases not matched to a gene: 12. Germline assignment: CDR1 SGHTA and CDR2 FQGTGA. The CDR3 totals 17 residues. In DNA, the CDR3 is TGTGCCAGCAGCTCAAGCTTGACGGGAGGGGGTTACAATGAGCAGTTCTTC. Its translation is CASSSSLTGGGYNEQFF.

This clonotype has at least ten counts. The rearrangement uses TRBV19 and TRBJ2-5; D assignment may be TRBD1 or TRBD2 (5 bases each). The V end was cut by 7 bases, the J end by 5 bases, with 17 bases between. CDR1 is LNHDA and CDR2 is SQIVND in the germline V gene (reference sequence). CDR3 length: 14 amino acids. For the CDR3, the DNA is TGTGCCAGTACCTCCCGTTGGGACCGGGAGACCCAGTACTTC. Encoded protein: CASTSRWDRETQYF.

This clonotype has at least ten counts. The gene calls are TRBV7-2 and TRBJ2-7; D is tentatively TRBD1 or TRBD2 (6 bases each). The CDR3 has 15 residues. Germline V lookup: CDR1 SGHTA, CDR2 FQGNSA. Trimming left V 0 bases short and J 4 bases short, with 13 bases between. For the CDR3, the DNA is TGTGCCAGCAGCTTAGCCTTCGGGGGCGGTTACGAGCAGTACTTC. Translated: CASSLAFGGGYEQYF.

This clonotype was observed at least ten times. The rearrangement uses TRBV3-1 and TRBJ2-1, with no clear D. The CDR3 is 12 amino acids. Germline assignment: CDR1 LGHDT and CDR2 YNNKEL (reference sequence). V was cut by 2 bases and J by 10 bases, with 9 bases left in between. The CDR3 loop reads CASSQRVGEQFF. The CDR3 nucleotides are TGTGCCAGCAGCCAAAGGGTCGGGGAGCAGTTCTTC.

This clonotype was observed many times. The chain uses TRBV6-2 or TRBV6-3 and TRBJ1-6; 9 bases match TRBD1. Germline assignment: CDR1 MNHEY and CDR2 SVGEGT. V trimming: 5 bases; J trimming: 9 bases; junction bases outside the gene matches: 5. The CDR3 runs to 14 residues. The CDR3 loop reads CASSKDRGTSPLHF. The DNA for the CDR3 is TGTGCCAGCAGTAAGGACAGGGGCACTTCACCCCTCCACTTT.

This clonotype was recorded many times. The chain uses TRBV7-2 and TRBJ1-2; D ambiguous. This CDR3 comprises 12 residues. Germline V gene sequence: CDR1 SGHTA, CDR2 FQGNSA. V shed 6 bases and J shed 4 bases, with 9 bases lying between them. CDR3 protein: CASSLGGYGYTF. In DNA form, the CDR3 reads TGTGCCAGCAGTCTCGGAGGCTATGGCTACACCTTC.

This clonotype came up many times. The rearrangement uses TRBV10-3 and TRBJ2-7; no firm D call. This CDR3 contains 11 residues. Germline V CDR1 and CDR2: ENHRY, SYGVKD. Deletions cut 6 bases from V and 1 base from J, with 4 bases between. This chain's CDR3 is CAIRQSYEQYF. DNA for the CDR3: TGTGCCATCAGACAATCCTACGAGCAGTACTTC.

Many counts were recorded for this clonotype. The chain uses TRBV20-1 and TRBJ1-5, with TRBD1 identical over 9 bases. This CDR3 contains 16 residues. The germline CDR1 and CDR2 sequences are DFQATT and SNEGSKA (reference sequence). The junction had 8 bases not matched to a gene; V was cut back by 3 bases and J by 2 bases. In DNA, the CDR3 is TGCAGTGCTAGGGCCGGGACAGGGTCTGGCAATCAGCCCCAGCATTTT. Residues: CSARAGTGSGNQPQHF.

This clonotype has ten or more counts. The J gene is TRBJ2-5, the V gene TRBV24-1; TRBD2 is a possible D gene (6 bases). V lost 4 bases and J 3 bases, leaving 11 bases between the germline ends. Germline-derived CDR1 and CDR2 are KGHDR and SFDVKD. CDR3 length: 14 residues. CDR3 region: CATSEYGGEETQYF. The DNA of the CDR3 is TGTGCCACCAGTGAATACGGGGGTGAAGAGACCCAGTACTTC.

This clonotype was counted at least ten times. The chain has TRBV7-3 and TRBJ2-2; D call uncertain. The germline V gene encodes CDR1 SGHTA and CDR2 FQGTGA. V lost 1 base and J 0 bases, leaving 3 bases between the germline ends. CDR3 length: 14 residues. CDR3 residues: CASSLSPNTGELFF. CDR3 sequence (DNA): TGTGCCAGCAGCTTAAGTCCGAACACCGGGGAGCTGTTTTTT.

The gene calls are TRBV2 and TRBJ2-6; 10 bases are shared with TRBD2. Germline CDR1 and CDR2: SNHLY and FYNNEI. Trimming took 7 bases from V and 0 from J; bases not matched to a gene: 9. The CDR3 runs to 18 residues. The DNA for the CDR3 is TGTGCCAGCACCTCGGGGAGCGGGGGGGCCTCTGGGGCCAACGTCCTGACTTTC. The encoded protein is CASTSGSGGASGANVLTF.

This clonotype was found a few times. The V gene is TRBV4-3, the J gene TRBJ2-7, with TRBD2 matching over 14 bases. V was clipped by 4 bases and J by 4 bases; unmatched bases: 12. The CDR3 length is 18 residues. In germline, CDR1 is LGHNA, CDR2 YSLEER. CDR3 residues: CASSPRHSGTSGGYEQYF. For the CDR3, the DNA is TGCGCCAGCAGCCCGAGACACAGCGGGACTAGCGGGGGATACGAGCAGTACTTC.

V gene TRBV7-2 combines with J gene TRBJ1-1, with 8 bases fitting TRBD1. The V and J ends lost 6 bases and 4 bases, in that order; junction bases with no gene match: 7. Germline lookup yields CDR1 SGHTA and CDR2 FQGNSA. This CDR3 region has 14 residues. CDR3 residues: CASRPGTGVTEAFF. Here the CDR3 DNA reads TGTGCCAGCAGACCCGGGACAGGCGTCACTGAAGCTTTCTTT.

This clonotype was picked up many times. This chain links TRBV27 with TRBJ2-2; maybe TRBD2 (5 bases). The CDR3 extends over 14 amino acids. V was clipped by 4 bases and J by 4 bases, with 10 bases between them. The germline V gene has CDR1 MNHEY and CDR2 SMNVEV (reference sequence). This chain's CDR3 is CASSSGGGTGELFF. In DNA form, the CDR3 reads TGTGCCAGCAGTTCTGGAGGAGGCACCGGGGAGCTGTTTTTT.

The rearrangement joins TRBV10-3 to TRBJ2-2; TRBD1 matches 9 bases. Germline V gene data show CDR1 as ENHRY and CDR2 as SYGVKD. The CDR3 is 15 amino acids. J lost 5 bases, V lost 7 bases, and 8 bases had no gene match. The CDR3 sequence: CAITRDRVETGELFF. CDR3 sequence (DNA): TGTGCCATCACCCGGGACAGGGTGGAAACCGGGGAGCTGTTTTTT.

The chain recombines TRBV5-4 with TRBJ1-1; TRBD1 might be the D (6 bases). Germline-derived CDR1 and CDR2 are SGHNT and YYREEE (reference sequence). The CDR3 length is 18 residues. The V and J ends lost 0 bases and 5 bases respectively, with 23 bases between them. CDR3 coding DNA: TGTGCCAGCAGCTTGGAGTTGGGGGCGCGACGAAGGAGTACTGAAGCTTTCTTT. Its translation: CASSLELGARRRSTEAFF.

This clonotype has a count of ten or more. The rearrangement uses TRBV3-1 and TRBJ2-7, with TRBD2 as a possible D gene (5 bases). V was shortened by 5 bases and J by 4 bases, with 21 bases between the two germline ends. Per germline, CDR1 LGHDT and CDR2 YNNKEL (reference sequence). CDR3 length: 16 amino acids. The DNA for the CDR3 is TGTGCCAGCAGCAAAGGCTCCGGGATTGGGTCATACGAGCAGTACTTC. It translates to CASSKGSGIGSYEQYF.